A selection of T cell receptor beta chains follows, all from one sample in a study of cytotoxic CD8 clonotypes in ibrutinib-treated CLL. The table came from immunoSEQ multiplex PCR; TCRdb's copy has only in-frame clones and leaves some out. The sample shows fewer than 85,000 clones, around 75% of them seen only once. Specimen: PBMCs, collected after 12 months of ibrutinib treatment. The receptors derive from a human donor with chronic lymphocytic leukemia. Both conserved end residues are part of each CDR3. D genes are given only for firm matches. Clone size is shown for a subset of rows, as once, few, many or a class of expanded clone.

J: TRBJ1-1
size: .
D: .
V: TRBV7-2
DNA: TGTGCCAGCAGCTTAGGGGGCGGGTCCACTGAAGCTTTCTTT
CDR3: CASSLGGGSTEAFF

J: TRBJ2-7
size: .
D: TRBD1
V: TRBV13
DNA: TGTGCCAGCGCCGGACAGGGGTCCGGTTACGAGCAGTACTTC
CDR3: CASAGQGSGYEQYF

J: TRBJ2-1
size: .
D: TRBD2
V: TRBV7-9
DNA: TGTGCCAGCAGCTTAGCGCGGGTTAGCGGGAGGGCGGGCAATGAGCAGTTCTTC
CDR3: CASSLARVSGRAGNEQFF

J: TRBJ2-3
size: .
D: TRBD2
V: TRBV11-3
DNA: TGTGCCAGCAGCTTAGGGGGAGGGCTGTATACGCAGTATTTT
CDR3: CASSLGGGLYTQYF

J: TRBJ1-3
size: .
D: .
V: TRBV11-2
DNA: TGTGCCAGCAGCAGACCCTCCGGGACCTCTGGAAACACCATATATTTT
CDR3: CASSRPSGTSGNTIYF

J: TRBJ2-7
size: .
D: .
V: TRBV19
DNA: TGTGCCAGTAGCCCCGGACAGAGCTACGAGCAGTACTTC
CDR3: CASSPGQSYEQYF

J: TRBJ1-1
size: few
D: TRBD1
V: TRBV5-8
DNA: TGTGCCAGCAGCTCAGGCGGAGCTAGCCAGGGGGCGATGAACACTGAAGCTTTCTTT
CDR3: CASSSGGASQGAMNTEAFF

J: TRBJ1-2
size: .
D: .
V: TRBV4-2
DNA: TGTGCCAGCAGCCAAAATCTCGGGAGGGGCTACACCTTC
CDR3: CASSQNLGRGYTF

J: TRBJ2-2
size: .
D: TRBD1
V: TRBV29-1
DNA: TGCAGCGTTTCACCACAGGGGACCGGGGAGCTGTTTTTT
CDR3: CSVSPQGTGELFF

J: TRBJ1-1
size: .
D: .
V: TRBV7-9
DNA: TGTGCCAGCACCCGAACGGGGGGGAACACTGAAGCTTTCTTT
CDR3: CASTRTGGNTEAFF

J: TRBJ1-5
size: few
D: .
V: TRBV11-2
DNA: TGTGCCAGCAGTCACGGAGGGCTTGTGAATCAGCCCCAGCATTTT
CDR3: CASSHGGLVNQPQHF

J: TRBJ1-1
size: .
D: .
V: TRBV18
DNA: TGTGCCAGCTCACCACGGGCAGGGCCCCTCATGAACACTGAAGCTTTCTTT
CDR3: CASSPRAGPLMNTEAFF

J: TRBJ1-1
size: .
D: .
V: TRBV10-3
DNA: TGTGCCATCAGTGATCGGGATTCTAGGGACACTGAAGCTTTCTTT
CDR3: CAISDRDSRDTEAFF

J: TRBJ1-2
size: few
D: TRBD1
V: TRBV9
DNA: TGTGCCAGCAGCGTAGAGGGAGAGGGGGCAGTGAAAGGCTACACCTTC
CDR3: CASSVEGEGAVKGYTF

J: TRBJ2-1
size: .
D: .
V: TRBV25-1
DNA: TGTGCCAGCAGCCAGGAGTGGTCCTACAATGAGCAGTTCTTC
CDR3: CASSQEWSYNEQFF

J: TRBJ2-7
size: .
D: .
V: TRBV9
DNA: TGTGCCAGCAGCACCCCCGGGGGCGAGCAGTACTTC
CDR3: CASSTPGGEQYF

J: TRBJ1-1
size: .
D: .
V: TRBV28
DNA: TGTGCCAGCAGTCAAATCACTGAAGCTTTCTTT
CDR3: CASSQITEAFF

J: TRBJ2-7
size: .
D: TRBD2
V: TRBV5-4
DNA: TGTGCCAGCAGCCCACGGACTAGCGGGGCCTCCTACGAGCAGTACTTC
CDR3: CASSPRTSGASYEQYF

J: TRBJ1-5
size: .
D: TRBD1
V: TRBV7-2
DNA: TGTGCCAGCAGCCTTAGGGGCAGGGGCGGACAGGCAGGGCCCCAGCATTTT
CDR3: CASSLRGRGGQAGPQHF

J: TRBJ2-7
size: few
D: .
V: TRBV7-9
DNA: TGTGCCAGCAGCTCGCTTCAGGGCTCCTACGAGCAGTACTTC
CDR3: CASSSLQGSYEQYF

J: TRBJ1-4
size: once
D: .
V: TRBV6-6
DNA: TGTGCCAGCAGTTACTGGGGCAGCAGTACCGAAAAACTGTTTTTT
CDR3: CASSYWGSSTEKLFF

J: TRBJ1-4
size: many
D: .
V: TRBV6-6
DNA: TGTGCCAGCAGCCCCGGGTCGAATGAAAAACTGTTTTTT
CDR3: CASSPGSNEKLFF

J: TRBJ1-4
size: .
D: TRBD1
V: TRBV18
DNA: TGTGCCAGCTCACCACCGGGACAGGGTAATGAAAAACTGTTTTTT
CDR3: CASSPPGQGNEKLFF

J: TRBJ2-2
size: .
D: TRBD2
V: TRBV6-4
DNA: TGTGCCAGCAGTGACCCAACCGCGGGAGGGCAAAGGGAGCTGTTTTTT
CDR3: CASSDPTAGGQRELFF

J: TRBJ1-5
size: .
D: .
V: TRBV28
DNA: TGTGCCAGCAGTTCAGGGCTATCAGCCCCAGAGAGATGGGTTTTT
CDR3: CASSSGLSAPERWVF

J: TRBJ2-1
size: .
D: .
V: TRBV27
DNA: TGTGCCAGCAGTTTACAAGGGTACGGAATCCCTGACAATGAGCAGTTCTTC
CDR3: CASSLQGYGIPDNEQFF

J: TRBJ1-1
size: .
D: .
V: TRBV11-2
DNA: TGTGCCAGCAGCCGCAACGGGAACACTGAAGCTTTCTTT
CDR3: CASSRNGNTEAFF

J: TRBJ2-7
size: .
D: TRBD2
V: TRBV5-1
DNA: TGCGCCAGCAGCCCCCTAGCGGGAGCCTCCTACGAGCAGTACTTC
CDR3: CASSPLAGASYEQYF

J: TRBJ2-7
size: .
D: TRBD2
V: TRBV18
DNA: TGTGCCAGCTCACCCGATAGCGGGGGGCCCGGGGGTGAGCAGTACTTC
CDR3: CASSPDSGGPGGEQYF

J: TRBJ1-1
size: .
D: TRBD1
V: TRBV18
DNA: TGTGCCAGCTCCCCCCGGGGACAGGGTATTTACACTGAAGCTTTCTTT
CDR3: CASSPRGQGIYTEAFF

J: TRBJ2-7
size: .
D: TRBD2
V: TRBV19
DNA: TGTGCCAGTAGCAACCGGGAGGGCCTCTACTACGAGCAGTACTTC
CDR3: CASSNREGLYYEQYF

J: TRBJ2-7
size: .
D: .
V: TRBV28
DNA: TGTGCCAGCAGTTTACATTATCGGCAGGGCCGCTACGAGCAGTACTTC
CDR3: CASSLHYRQGRYEQYF

J: TRBJ1-2
size: .
D: TRBD1
V: TRBV10-3
DNA: TGTGCCATCAACCCCGGGACAGCTAACTATGGCTACACCTTC
CDR3: CAINPGTANYGYTF

J: TRBJ1-1
size: many
D: .
V: TRBV7-2
DNA: TGTGCCAGCAGCACCTACACGAACACTGAAGCTTTCTTT
CDR3: CASSTYTNTEAFF

J: TRBJ2-3
size: few
D: .
V: TRBV7-2
DNA: TGTGCCAGCAGCTTAGTGGTCACAGATACGCAGTATTTT
CDR3: CASSLVVTDTQYF

J: TRBJ2-1
size: .
D: .
V: TRBV11-2
DNA: TGTGCCAGCAGCTTAGGGGCGGCCCACGGGTACAATGAGCAGTTCTTC
CDR3: CASSLGAAHGYNEQFF

J: TRBJ2-1
size: .
D: .
V: TRBV6-1
DNA: TGTGCCAGCAGTGACAGGGGTTTGGGGGGCCCTGACAATGAGCAGTTCTTC
CDR3: CASSDRGLGGPDNEQFF

J: TRBJ2-3
size: few
D: .
V: TRBV6-1
DNA: TGTGCCAGCAGTGAACCGGGAGCCGCTATGCAGTATTTT
CDR3: CASSEPGAAMQYF

J: TRBJ2-5
size: .
D: TRBD2
V: TRBV5-1
DNA: TGCGCCAGCAGAGACCCTTCGGGGGGGGCGGAGACCCAGTACTTC
CDR3: CASRDPSGGAETQYF

J: TRBJ1-4
size: .
D: .
V: TRBV5-1
DNA: TGCGCCAGCAGCTTGGGGACCACAACTAATGAAAAACTGTTTTTT
CDR3: CASSLGTTTNEKLFF

J: TRBJ2-7
size: .
D: .
V: TRBV6-5
DNA: TGTGCCAGCAGTTACTCCCAGGGCGGCCCCTACGAGCAGTACTTC
CDR3: CASSYSQGGPYEQYF

J: TRBJ1-1
size: .
D: .
V: TRBV7-2
DNA: TGTGCCAGCAGCTTAGCGCGGGGGGCGGCTGAAGCTTTCTTT
CDR3: CASSLARGAAEAFF

J: TRBJ1-1
size: once
D: TRBD1
V: TRBV7-3
DNA: TGTGCCAGCAGCTTAACCGACAGGGTGAACACTGAAGCTTTCTTT
CDR3: CASSLTDRVNTEAFF

J: TRBJ2-3
size: .
D: .
V: TRBV7-8
DNA: TGTGCCAGCAGCTTAAGTGGGCGGCACACAGATACGCAGTATTTT
CDR3: CASSLSGRHTDTQYF

J: TRBJ2-3
size: .
D: .
V: TRBV6-6
DNA: TGTGCCAGCGAGGGGGGGGCCCCCACAGATACGCAGTATTTT
CDR3: CASEGGAPTDTQYF

J: TRBJ1-4
size: .
D: .
V: TRBV7-7
DNA: TGTGCTAGCAGCCGATCTTGGGGGGTTGAGGAAAAACTGTTTTTT
CDR3: CASSRSWGVEEKLFF

J: TRBJ1-2
size: .
D: TRBD1
V: TRBV7-9
DNA: TGTGCCAGCAGCTTAGTCCTAGGACAGGTTGGCGGCTACACCTTC
CDR3: CASSLVLGQVGGYTF

J: TRBJ1-5
size: .
D: TRBD1
V: TRBV6-5
DNA: TGTGCCAGCAGCTACAGGGGCTATCAGCCCCAGCATTTT
CDR3: CASSYRGYQPQHF

J: TRBJ1-1
size: .
D: .
V: TRBV7-3
DNA: TGTGCCAGCAGCTTAATAGGGGCAGGGAACACTGAAGCTTTCTTT
CDR3: CASSLIGAGNTEAFF

J: TRBJ1-6
size: .
D: .
V: TRBV27
DNA: TGTGCCAGCACCTCATGGGGGGCCCATTCACCCCTCCACTTT
CDR3: CASTSWGAHSPLHF

J: TRBJ2-3
size: .
D: TRBD2
V: TRBV2
DNA: TGTGCCAGCAGGTATGGACTAGCGACAGATACGCAGTATTTT
CDR3: CASRYGLATDTQYF

J: TRBJ2-1
size: .
D: TRBD2
V: TRBV11-3
DNA: TGTGCCAGCAGCGGATATCTAGCGGACAATGAGCAGTTCTTC
CDR3: CASSGYLADNEQFF

J: TRBJ2-3
size: .
D: TRBD2
V: TRBV27
DNA: TGTGCCAGCAGCCTTGCGGGAGGGCGCGAGGGCACAGATACGCAGTATTTT
CDR3: CASSLAGGREGTDTQYF

J: TRBJ2-7
size: .
D: .
V: TRBV18
DNA: TGTGCCAGCTCACCACCCGGCAGGTCTTACGAGCAGTACTTC
CDR3: CASSPPGRSYEQYF

J: TRBJ1-6
size: .
D: .
V: TRBV4-3
DNA: TGCGCCAGCGCCCCCTCTGGGCTGGGTTCACCCCTCCACTTT
CDR3: CASAPSGLGSPLHF

J: TRBJ2-3
size: .
D: TRBD2
V: TRBV28
DNA: TGTGCCAGCAGTTTACCACTAGCGGGAGTGGATACGCAGTATTTT
CDR3: CASSLPLAGVDTQYF

J: TRBJ1-2
size: .
D: TRBD1
V: TRBV11-2
DNA: TGTGCCAGCAGACCCAACAGGGGGACCTACTATGGCTACACCTTC
CDR3: CASRPNRGTYYGYTF